This T cell receptor beta chain was captured by sequencing in a study of response to subunit inactivated influenza vaccine. Points from the study as a whole: A suggestion made by the authors is that each seasonal influenza vaccination recruits few new T cells.

CDR1 and CDR2 from the germline V gene are LNHDA and SQIVND (reference sequence). The CDR3 runs to 12 residues. The V end was cut by 6 bases, the J end by 10 bases, with 15 bases between. Notes on this clonotype: Its antigen is as yet unknown.

TCRdb independently ran MiXCR on the RT-PCR reads; one entry per CDR3 protein. The profile covers roughly 670,000 distinct CDR3 sequences, with around 15% appearing a single time and 6% to 9.5% taken by the ten largest. V gene TRBV19 combines with J gene TRBJ2-5; tentative D call: TRBD1 (8 bases). The TCR comes from a man aged 50 to 60 who received an inactivated influenza vaccine. Sequencing was performed on PBMCs from blood, taken less than 15 days before vaccination. In DNA form, the CDR3 reads TGTGCCAGTAGAGGACAGGGAGGGCTCCAGTACTTC. Residues: CASRGQGGLQYF.